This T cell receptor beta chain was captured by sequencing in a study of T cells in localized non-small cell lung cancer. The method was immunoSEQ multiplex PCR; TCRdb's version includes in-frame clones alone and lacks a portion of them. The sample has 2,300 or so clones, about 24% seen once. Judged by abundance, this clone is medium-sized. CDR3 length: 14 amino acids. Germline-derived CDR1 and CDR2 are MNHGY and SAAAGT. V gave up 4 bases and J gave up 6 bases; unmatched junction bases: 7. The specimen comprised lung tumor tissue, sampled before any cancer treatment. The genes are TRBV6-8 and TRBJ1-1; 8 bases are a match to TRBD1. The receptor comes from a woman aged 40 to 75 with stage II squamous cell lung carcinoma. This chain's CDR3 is CASSSGGGRPEAFF. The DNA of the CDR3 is TGTGCCAGCAGTTCAGGGGGCGGGCGGCCTGAAGCTTTCTTT.